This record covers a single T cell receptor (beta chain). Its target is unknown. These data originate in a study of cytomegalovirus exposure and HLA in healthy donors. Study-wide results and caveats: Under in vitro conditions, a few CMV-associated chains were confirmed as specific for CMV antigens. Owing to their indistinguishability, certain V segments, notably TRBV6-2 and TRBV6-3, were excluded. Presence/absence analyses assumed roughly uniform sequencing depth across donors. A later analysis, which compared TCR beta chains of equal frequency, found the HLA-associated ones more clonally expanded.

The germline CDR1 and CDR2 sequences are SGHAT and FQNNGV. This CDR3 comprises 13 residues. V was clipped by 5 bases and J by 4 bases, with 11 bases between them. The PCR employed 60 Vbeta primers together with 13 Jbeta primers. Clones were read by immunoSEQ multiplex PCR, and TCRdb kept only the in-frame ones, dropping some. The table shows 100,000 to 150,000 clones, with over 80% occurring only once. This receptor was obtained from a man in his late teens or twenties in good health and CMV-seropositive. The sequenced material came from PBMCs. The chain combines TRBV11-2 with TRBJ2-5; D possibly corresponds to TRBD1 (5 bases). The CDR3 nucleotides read TGTGCCAGCAGCCCCTCCACAGGAGAGACCCAGTACTTC. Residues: CASSPSTGETQYF.